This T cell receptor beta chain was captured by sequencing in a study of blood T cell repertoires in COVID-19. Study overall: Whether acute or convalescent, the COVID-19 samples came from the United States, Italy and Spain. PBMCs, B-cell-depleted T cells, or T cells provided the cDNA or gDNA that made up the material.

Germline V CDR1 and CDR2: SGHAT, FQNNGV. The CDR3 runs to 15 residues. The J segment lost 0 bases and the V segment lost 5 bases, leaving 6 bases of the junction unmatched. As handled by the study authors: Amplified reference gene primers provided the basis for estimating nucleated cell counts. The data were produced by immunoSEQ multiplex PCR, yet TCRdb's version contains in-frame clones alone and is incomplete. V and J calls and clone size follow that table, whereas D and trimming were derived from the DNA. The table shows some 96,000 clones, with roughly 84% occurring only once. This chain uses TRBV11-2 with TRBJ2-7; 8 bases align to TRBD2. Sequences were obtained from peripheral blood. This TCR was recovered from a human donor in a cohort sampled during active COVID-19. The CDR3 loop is CASSPGGGNSYEQYF. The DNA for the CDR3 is TGTGCCAGCAGCCCCGGGGGGGGGAACTCCTACGAGCAGTACTTC. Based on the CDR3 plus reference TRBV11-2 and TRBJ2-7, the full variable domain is EAGVAQSPRYKIIEKRQSVAFWCNPISGHATLYWYQQILGQGPKLLIQFQNNGVVDDSQLPKDRFSAERLKGVDSTLKIQPAKLEDSAVYLCASSPGGGNSYEQYFGPGTRLTVT.